This T cell receptor beta chain came from a study of Ad26.COV2.S vaccination and SARS-CoV-2 variants. Study-level background: The authors gave Ad26.COV2.S intramuscularly, either once or twice 56 days apart.

Study-wide points: Whether participants received vaccine or placebo, their non-spike TCR breadth was similar.

Described treatment: some 20 received Ad26.COV2.S at low or high dose, single or two shots; roughly five received placebo; per-sample allocation not given. Samples came from day 63 after the first vaccine or placebo injection. Sequencing used immunoSEQ multiplex PCR; TCRdb keeps in-frame clones, though not all of them. The sample lists over 200,000 clones, roughly 90% occurring once. V was trimmed by 1 base and J by 7 bases, leaving 16 bases between them. The CDR3 sequence is 15 residues long. Per the germline V gene, CDR1 is LGHNA and CDR2 is YSLEER. In regard to this clone: The target antigen is unknown.

The TCR comes from a person between 18 and 60 years old who received the Ad26.COV2.S COVID-19 vaccine or a placebo. The source material was peripheral blood, sampled in a trial of Ad26.COV2.S vaccine versus placebo. The chain links TRBV4-3 to TRBJ2-5; D not resolved. The DNA for the CDR3 is TGCGCCAGCAGCCAAGCTCGACTGGGCGTAGGGACCCAGTACTTC. Translated, it gives CASSQARLGVGTQYF.